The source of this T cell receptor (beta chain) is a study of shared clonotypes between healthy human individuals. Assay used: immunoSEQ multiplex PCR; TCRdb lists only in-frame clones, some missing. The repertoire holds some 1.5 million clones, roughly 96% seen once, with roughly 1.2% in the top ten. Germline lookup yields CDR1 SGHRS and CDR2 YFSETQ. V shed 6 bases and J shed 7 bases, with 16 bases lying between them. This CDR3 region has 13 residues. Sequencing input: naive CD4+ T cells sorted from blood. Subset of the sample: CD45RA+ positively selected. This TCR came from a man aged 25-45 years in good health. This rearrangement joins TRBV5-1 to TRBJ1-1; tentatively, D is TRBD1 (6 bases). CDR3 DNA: TGCGCCAGCACCTATGCGGGGGCCGTTGAAGCTTTCTTT. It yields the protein CASTYAGAVEAFF.